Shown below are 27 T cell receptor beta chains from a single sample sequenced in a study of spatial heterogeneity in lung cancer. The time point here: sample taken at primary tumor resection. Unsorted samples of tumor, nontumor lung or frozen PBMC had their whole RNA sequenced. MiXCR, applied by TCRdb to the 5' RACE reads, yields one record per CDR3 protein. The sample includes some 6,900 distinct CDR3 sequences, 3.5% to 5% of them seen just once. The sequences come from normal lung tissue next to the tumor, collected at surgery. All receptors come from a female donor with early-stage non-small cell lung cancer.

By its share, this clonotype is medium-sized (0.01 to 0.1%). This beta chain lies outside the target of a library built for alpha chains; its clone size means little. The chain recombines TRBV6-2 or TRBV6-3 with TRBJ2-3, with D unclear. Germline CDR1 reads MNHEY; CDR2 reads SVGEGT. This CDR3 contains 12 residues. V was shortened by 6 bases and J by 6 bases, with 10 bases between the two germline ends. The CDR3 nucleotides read TGTGCCAGCAGCCCGAACCGGGATACGCAGTATTTT. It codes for CASSPNRDTQYF.

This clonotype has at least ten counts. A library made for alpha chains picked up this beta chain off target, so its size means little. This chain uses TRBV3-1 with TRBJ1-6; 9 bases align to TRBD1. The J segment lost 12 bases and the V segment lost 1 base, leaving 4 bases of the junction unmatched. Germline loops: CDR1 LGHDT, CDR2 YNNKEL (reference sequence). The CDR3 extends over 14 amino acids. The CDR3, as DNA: TGTGCCAGCAGCCAAGGGACAGGGGAGGGACCCCTCCACTTT. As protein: CASSQGTGEGPLHF.

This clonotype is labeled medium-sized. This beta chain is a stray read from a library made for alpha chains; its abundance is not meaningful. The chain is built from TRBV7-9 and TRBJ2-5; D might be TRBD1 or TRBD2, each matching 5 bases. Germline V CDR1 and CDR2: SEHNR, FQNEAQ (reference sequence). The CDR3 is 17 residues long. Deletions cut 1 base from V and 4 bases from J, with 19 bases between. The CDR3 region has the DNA TGTGCCAGCAGCTTAGGGTCACTCTTATCTGGGGGAGAGACCCAGTACTTC. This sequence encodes CASSLGSLLSGGETQYF.

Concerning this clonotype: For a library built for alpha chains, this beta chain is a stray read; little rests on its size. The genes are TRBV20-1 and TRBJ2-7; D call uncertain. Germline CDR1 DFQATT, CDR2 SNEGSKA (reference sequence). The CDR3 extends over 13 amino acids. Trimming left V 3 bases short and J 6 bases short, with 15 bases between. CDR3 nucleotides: TGCAGTGCTAGGGCGACTTGGGGTCTCGAGCAGTACTTC. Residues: CSARATWGLEQYF.

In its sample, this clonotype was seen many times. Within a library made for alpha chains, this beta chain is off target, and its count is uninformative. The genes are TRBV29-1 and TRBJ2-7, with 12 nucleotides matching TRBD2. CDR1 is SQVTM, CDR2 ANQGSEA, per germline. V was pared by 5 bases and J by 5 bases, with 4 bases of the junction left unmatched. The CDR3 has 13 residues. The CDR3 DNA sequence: TGCAGCGTTTCTGGACTAGCGGGGAACGAGCAGTACTTC. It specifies CSVSGLAGNEQYF.

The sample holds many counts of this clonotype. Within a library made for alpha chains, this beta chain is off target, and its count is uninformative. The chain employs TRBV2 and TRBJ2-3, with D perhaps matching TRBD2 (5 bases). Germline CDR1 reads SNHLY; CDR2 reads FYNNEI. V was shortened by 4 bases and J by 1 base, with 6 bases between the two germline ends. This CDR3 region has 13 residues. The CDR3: CASSGTGTDTQYF. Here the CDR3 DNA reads TGTGCCAGCAGTGGGACTGGCACAGATACGCAGTATTTT.

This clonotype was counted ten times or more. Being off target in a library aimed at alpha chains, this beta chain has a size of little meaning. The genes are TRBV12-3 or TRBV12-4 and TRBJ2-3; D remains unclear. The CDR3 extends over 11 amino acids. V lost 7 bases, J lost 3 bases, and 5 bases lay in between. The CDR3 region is CASTFTDTQYF. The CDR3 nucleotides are TGTGCCAGCACCTTTACAGATACGCAGTATTTT.

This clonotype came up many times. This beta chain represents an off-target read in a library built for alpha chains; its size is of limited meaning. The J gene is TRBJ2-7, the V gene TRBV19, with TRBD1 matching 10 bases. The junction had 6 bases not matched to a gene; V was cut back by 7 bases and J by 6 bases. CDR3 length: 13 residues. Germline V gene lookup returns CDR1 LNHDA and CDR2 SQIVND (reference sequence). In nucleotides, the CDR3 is TGTGCCAGTACCACCGGGACAGGGGTCGAGCAGTACTTC. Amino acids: CASTTGTGVEQYF.

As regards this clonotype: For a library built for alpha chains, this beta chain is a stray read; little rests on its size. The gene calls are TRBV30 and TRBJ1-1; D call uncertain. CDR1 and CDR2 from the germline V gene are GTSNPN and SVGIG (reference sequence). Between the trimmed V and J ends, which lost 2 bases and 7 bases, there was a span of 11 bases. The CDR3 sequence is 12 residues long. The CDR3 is CAWSQRRSEAFF. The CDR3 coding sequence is TGTGCCTGGAGTCAGCGAAGGAGTGAAGCTTTCTTT. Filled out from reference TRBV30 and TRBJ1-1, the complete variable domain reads SQTIHQWPATLVQPVGSPLSLECTVEGTSNPNLYWYRQAAGRGLQLLFYSVGIGQISSEVPQNLSASRPQDRQFILSSKKLLLSDSGFYLCAWSQRRSEAFFGQGTRLTVV.

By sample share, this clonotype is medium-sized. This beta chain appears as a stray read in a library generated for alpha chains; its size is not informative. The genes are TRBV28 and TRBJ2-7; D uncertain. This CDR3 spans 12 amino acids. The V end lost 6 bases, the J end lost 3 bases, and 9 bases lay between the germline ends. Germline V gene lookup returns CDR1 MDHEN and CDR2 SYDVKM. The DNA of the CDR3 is TGTGCCAGCAGACCCGACGGCTACGAGCAGTACTTC. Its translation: CASRPDGYEQYF.

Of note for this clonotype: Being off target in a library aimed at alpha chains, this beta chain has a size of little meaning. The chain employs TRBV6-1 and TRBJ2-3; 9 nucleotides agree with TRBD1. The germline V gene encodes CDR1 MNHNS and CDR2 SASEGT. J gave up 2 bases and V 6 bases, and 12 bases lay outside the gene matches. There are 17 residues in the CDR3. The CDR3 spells CASSQLPGTGPTDTQYF. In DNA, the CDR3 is TGTGCCAGCAGCCAGCTACCCGGGACAGGGCCCACAGATACGCAGTATTTT.

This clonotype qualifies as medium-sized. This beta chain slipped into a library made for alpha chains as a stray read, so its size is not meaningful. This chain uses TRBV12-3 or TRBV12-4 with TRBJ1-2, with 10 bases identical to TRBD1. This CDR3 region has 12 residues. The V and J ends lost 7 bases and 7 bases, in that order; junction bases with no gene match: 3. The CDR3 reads CASTGTGVGYTF. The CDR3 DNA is TGTGCCAGCACCGGGACAGGGGTTGGCTACACCTTC.

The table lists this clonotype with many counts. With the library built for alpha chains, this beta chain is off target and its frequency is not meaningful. CDR3 in amino acids: CASSLVEGQAFTDTQYF. For the CDR3, the DNA is TGTGCCAGCAGCTTAGTAGAGGGACAGGCCTTCACAGATACGCAGTATTTT. The gene calls are TRBV7-6 and TRBJ2-3; the match to TRBD1 covers 8 bases. The trim removed 1 base at V and 2 bases at J, leaving 8 bases unmatched. This CDR3 is 17 amino acids long. Germline CDR1 and CDR2: SGHVS and FNYEAQ. Looking up the rest from reference TRBV7-6 and TRBJ2-3 gives the full variable domain: GAGVSQSPRYKVTKRGQDVALRCDPISGHVSLYWYRQALGQGPEFLTYFNYEAQQDKSGLPNDRFSAERPEGSISTLTIQRTEQRDSAMYRCASSLVEGQAFTDTQYFGPGTRLTVL.

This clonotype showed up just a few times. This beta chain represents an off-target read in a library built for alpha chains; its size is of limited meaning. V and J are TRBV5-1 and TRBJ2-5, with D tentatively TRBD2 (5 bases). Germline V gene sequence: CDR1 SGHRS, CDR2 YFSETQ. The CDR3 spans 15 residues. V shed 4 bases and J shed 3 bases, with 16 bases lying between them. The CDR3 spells CASSPRGGSEETQYF. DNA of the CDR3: TGCGCCAGCAGCCCCCGGGGTGGGTCGGAAGAGACCCAGTACTTC. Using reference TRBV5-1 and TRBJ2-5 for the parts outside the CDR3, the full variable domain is KAGVTQTPRYLIKTRGQQVTLSCSPISGHRSVSWYQQTPGQGLQFLFEYFSETQRNKGNFPGRFSGRQFSNSRSEMNVSTLELGDSALYLCASSPRGGSEETQYFGPGTRLLVL.

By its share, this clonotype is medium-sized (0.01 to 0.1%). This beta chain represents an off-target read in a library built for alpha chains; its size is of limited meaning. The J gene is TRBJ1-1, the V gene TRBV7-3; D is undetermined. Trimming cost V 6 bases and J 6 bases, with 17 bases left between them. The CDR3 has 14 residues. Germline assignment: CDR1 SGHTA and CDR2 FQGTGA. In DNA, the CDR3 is TGTGCCAGCAGTTTGACCTACGGTCCCTCTGAAGCTTTCTTT. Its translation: CASSLTYGPSEAFF. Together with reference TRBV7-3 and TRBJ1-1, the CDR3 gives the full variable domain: GAGVSQTPSNKVTEKGKYVELRCDPISGHTALYWYRQSLGQGPEFLIYFQGTGAADDSGLPNDRFFAVRPEGSVSTLKIQRTERGDSAVYLCASSLTYGPSEAFFGQGTRLTVV.

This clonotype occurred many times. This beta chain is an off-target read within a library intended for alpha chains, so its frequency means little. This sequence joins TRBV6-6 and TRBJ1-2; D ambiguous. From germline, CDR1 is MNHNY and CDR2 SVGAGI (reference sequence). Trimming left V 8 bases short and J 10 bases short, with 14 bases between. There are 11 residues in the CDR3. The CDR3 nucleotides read TGTGCCAGCGCCTATGACCGGGCCTACACCTTC. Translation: CASAYDRAYTF.

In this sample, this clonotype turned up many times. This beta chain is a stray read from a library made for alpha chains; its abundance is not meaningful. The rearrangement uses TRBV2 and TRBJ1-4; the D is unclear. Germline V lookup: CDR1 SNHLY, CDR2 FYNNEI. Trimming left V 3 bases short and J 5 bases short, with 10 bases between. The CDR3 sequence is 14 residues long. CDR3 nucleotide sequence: TGTGCCAGCAGTGAGGGTGGAGCGAATGAAAAACTGTTTTTT. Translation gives CASSEGGANEKLFF. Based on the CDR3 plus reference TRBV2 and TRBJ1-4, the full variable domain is EPEVTQTPSHQVTQMGQEVILRCVPISNHLYFYWYRQILGQKVEFLVSFYNNEISEKSEIFDDQFSVERPDGSNFTLKIRSTKLEDSAMYFCASSEGGANEKLFFGSGTQLSVL.

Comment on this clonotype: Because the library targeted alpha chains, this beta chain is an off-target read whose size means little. The CDR3 DNA sequence: TGTGCCAGCGACCAGTCCATCAACACCGGGGAGCTGTTTTTT. Protein product: CASDQSINTGELFF. The chain uses TRBV19 and TRBJ2-2; D gene unclear. Trimming removed 9 bases from V and 2 bases from J, with 13 bases in between. CDR3 size: 14 residues. The germline CDR1 and CDR2 sequences are LNHDA and SQIVND (reference sequence).

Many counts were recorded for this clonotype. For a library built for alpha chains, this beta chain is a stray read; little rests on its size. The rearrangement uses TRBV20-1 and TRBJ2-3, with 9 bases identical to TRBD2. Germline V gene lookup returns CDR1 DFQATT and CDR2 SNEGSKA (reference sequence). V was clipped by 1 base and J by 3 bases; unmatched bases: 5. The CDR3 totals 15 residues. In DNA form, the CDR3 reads TGCAGTGCTAGAGTCCCGCTAGCGGGGACAGATACGCAGTATTTT. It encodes CSARVPLAGTDTQYF.

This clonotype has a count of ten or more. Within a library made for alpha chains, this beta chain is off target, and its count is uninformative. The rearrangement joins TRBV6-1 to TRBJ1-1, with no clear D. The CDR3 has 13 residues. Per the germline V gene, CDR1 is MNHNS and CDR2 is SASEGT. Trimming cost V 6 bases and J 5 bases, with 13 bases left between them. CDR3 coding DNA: TGTGCCAGCAGCGCCGAAAGTAGGACTGAAGCTTTCTTT. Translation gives CASSAESRTEAFF.

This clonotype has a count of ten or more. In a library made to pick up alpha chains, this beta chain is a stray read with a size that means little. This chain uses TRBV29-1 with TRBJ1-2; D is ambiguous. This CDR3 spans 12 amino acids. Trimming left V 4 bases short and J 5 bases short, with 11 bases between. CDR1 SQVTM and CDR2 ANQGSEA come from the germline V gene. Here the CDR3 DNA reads TGCAGCGTTGGATCGCCCTCTTATGGCTACACCTTC. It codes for CSVGSPSYGYTF. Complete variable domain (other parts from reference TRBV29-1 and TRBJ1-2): SAVISQKPSRDICQRGTSLTIQCQVDSQVTMMFWYRQQPGQSLTLIATANQGSEATYESGFVIDKFPISRPNLTFSTLTVSNMSPEDSSIYLCSVGSPSYGYTFGSGTRLTVV.

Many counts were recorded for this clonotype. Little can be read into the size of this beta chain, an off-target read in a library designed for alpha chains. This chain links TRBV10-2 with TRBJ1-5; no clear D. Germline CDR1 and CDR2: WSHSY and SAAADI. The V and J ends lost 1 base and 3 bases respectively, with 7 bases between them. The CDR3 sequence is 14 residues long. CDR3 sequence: CASSEYQINQPQHF. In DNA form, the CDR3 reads TGCGCCAGCAGTGAGTATCAAATCAATCAGCCCCAGCATTTT.

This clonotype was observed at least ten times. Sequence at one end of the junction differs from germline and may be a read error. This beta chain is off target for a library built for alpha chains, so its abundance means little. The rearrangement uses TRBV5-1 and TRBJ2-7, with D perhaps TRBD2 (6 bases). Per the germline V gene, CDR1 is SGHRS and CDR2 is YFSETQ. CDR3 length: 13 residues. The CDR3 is CASRLDGGYEQYF. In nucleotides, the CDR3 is TGCGCCAGCAGATTGGACGGGGGCTACGAGCAGTACTTC. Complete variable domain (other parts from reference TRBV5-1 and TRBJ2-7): KAGVTQTPRYLIKTRGQQVTLSCSPISGHRSVSWYQQTPGQGLQFLFEYFSETQRNKGNFPGRFSGRQFSNSRSEMNVSTLELGDSALYLCASRLDGGYEQYFGPGTRLTVT.

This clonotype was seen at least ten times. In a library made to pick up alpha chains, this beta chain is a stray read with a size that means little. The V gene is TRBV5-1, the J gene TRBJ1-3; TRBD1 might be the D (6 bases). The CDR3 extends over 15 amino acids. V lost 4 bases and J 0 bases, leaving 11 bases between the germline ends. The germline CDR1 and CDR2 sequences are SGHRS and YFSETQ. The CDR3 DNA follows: TGCGCCAGCAGCCGGGACACCAACTCTGGAAACACCATATATTTT. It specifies CASSRDTNSGNTIYF. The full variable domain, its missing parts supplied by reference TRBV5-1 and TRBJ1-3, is KAGVTQTPRYLIKTRGQQVTLSCSPISGHRSVSWYQQTPGQGLQFLFEYFSETQRNKGNFPGRFSGRQFSNSRSEMNVSTLELGDSALYLCASSRDTNSGNTIYFGEGSWLTVV.

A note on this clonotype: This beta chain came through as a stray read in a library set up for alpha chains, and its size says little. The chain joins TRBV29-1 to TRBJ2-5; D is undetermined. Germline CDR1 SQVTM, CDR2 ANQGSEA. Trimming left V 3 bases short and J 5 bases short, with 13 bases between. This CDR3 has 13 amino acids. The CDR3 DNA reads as TGCAGCGTTGAGGTCCTAGTGGGGGAGACCCAGTACTTC. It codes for CSVEVLVGETQYF.

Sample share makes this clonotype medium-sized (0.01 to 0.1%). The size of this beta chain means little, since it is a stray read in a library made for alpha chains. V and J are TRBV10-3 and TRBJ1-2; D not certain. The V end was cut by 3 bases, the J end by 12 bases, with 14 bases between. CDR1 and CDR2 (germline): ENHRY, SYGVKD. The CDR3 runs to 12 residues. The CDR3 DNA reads TGTGCCATCAGTGATCAGGAGTTTGTGAACACCTTC. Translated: CAISDQEFVNTF.

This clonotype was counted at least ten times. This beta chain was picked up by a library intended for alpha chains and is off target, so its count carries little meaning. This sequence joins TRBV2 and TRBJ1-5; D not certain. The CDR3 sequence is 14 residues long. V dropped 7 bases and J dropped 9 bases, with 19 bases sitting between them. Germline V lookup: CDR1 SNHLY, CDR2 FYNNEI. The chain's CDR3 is CASNLNGDVGPQHF. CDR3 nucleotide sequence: TGTGCCAGCAATCTCAACGGTGATGTTGGGCCCCAGCATTTT.